These 30 T cell receptor beta chains originate from one sample sequenced in a study of molecular identifiers for immune sequencing clone quantification. Each CDR3 protein gets one entry after TCRdb re-called the PCR reads with MiXCR. The sample has more than 35,000 distinct CDR3 sequences; 19% are singletons. The source material was naive CD8+ T cells from blood, with Jurkat cell RNA spiked in. Subset: FACS-sorted CD8+CD4-CCR7+CD45RA+ naive T cells. Receptor source: a human donor in good health. Some libraries in this study had Jurkat cell RNA spiked in.

This clonotype was picked up a small number of times. The chain recombines TRBV14 with TRBJ2-7, with TRBD1 as a possible D gene (5 bases). CDR3 length equals 15 residues. V gave up 2 bases and J gave up 4 bases, with 15 bases separating them. CDR1 is SGHDN and CDR2 is FVKESK in the germline V gene. The CDR3, as DNA: TGTGCCAGCAGCCAAATCGACGGCAGGGTGTACGAGCAGTACTTC. Its translation: CASSQIDGRVYEQYF. The full variable domain, its missing parts supplied by reference TRBV14 and TRBJ2-7, is EAGVTQFPSHSVIEKGQTVTLRCDPISGHDNLYWYRRVMGKEIKFLLHFVKESKQDESGMPNNRFLAERTGGTYSTLKVQPAELEDSGVYFCASSQIDGRVYEQYFGPGTRLTVT.

The sample holds many counts of this clonotype. The J gene is TRBJ2-5, the V gene TRBV6-5, with D possibly TRBD1 on 5 matching bases. The CDR3 covers 15 residues. The germline gives CDR1 MNHEY, CDR2 SVGAGI. The ends were cut back, 2 bases at V and 5 bases at J, with 15 bases in the middle. The CDR3 bases are TGTGCCAGCAGTTACGGGGCAGGGTTGGAGGAGACCCAGTACTTC. Translation: CASSYGAGLEETQYF.

This clonotype was counted at least ten times. This rearrangement joins TRBV9 to TRBJ2-1; no clear D. Per the germline V gene, CDR1 is SGDLS and CDR2 is YYNGEE. The CDR3 consists of 11 residues. Trimming removed 0 bases from V and 8 bases from J, with 3 bases in between. CDR3 sequence (DNA): TGTGCCAGCAGCGTAGGCGATGAGCAGTTCTTC. It codes for CASSVGDEQFF.

At least ten counts were recorded for this clonotype. The genes are TRBV28 and TRBJ2-5; 10 bases line up with TRBD1. V was pared by 6 bases and J by 5 bases, with 3 bases of the junction left unmatched. Germline V gives CDR1 MDHEN, CDR2 SYDVKM. This CDR3 has 13 residues. CDR3 in amino acids: CASRDRGEETQYF. In nucleotides, the CDR3 is TGTGCCAGCAGGGACAGGGGGGAGGAGACCCAGTACTTC.

This clonotype has ten or more counts. This chain connects TRBV11-2 to TRBJ1-1, with D possibly TRBD1 on 6 matching bases. Germline CDR1 and CDR2: SGHAT and FQNNGV. The CDR3 has 15 residues. Trimming shortened V by 5 bases and J by 0 bases, and 13 bases separated the two germline ends. CDR3 sequence reads: CASSPGGGLNTEAFF. In nucleotides, the CDR3 is TGTGCCAGCAGCCCCGGGGGGGGGCTGAACACTGAAGCTTTCTTT.

This clonotype was counted only a few times. The chain is built from TRBV27 and TRBJ2-5; D unresolved. V dropped 6 bases and J dropped 2 bases, with 10 bases sitting between them. The CDR3 is made up of 13 amino acids. Germline V gene lookup returns CDR1 MNHEY and CDR2 SMNVEV (reference sequence). CDR3 amino acids: CASSKNTQETQYF. DNA for the CDR3: TGTGCCAGCAGCAAGAATACTCAAGAGACCCAGTACTTC.

This clonotype was counted many times. The CDR3 reads CSARAGEASETQYF. The DNA for the CDR3 is TGCAGTGCTAGAGCAGGGGAGGCCTCAGAGACCCAGTACTTC. This rearrangement joins TRBV20-1 to TRBJ2-5; perhaps D is TRBD1 or TRBD2 (6 bases each). The CDR3 is 14 amino acids. The V gene lost 1 base and the J gene lost 4 bases, with 13 bases spanning the gap. Germline loops: CDR1 DFQATT, CDR2 SNEGSKA (reference sequence).

With respect to this clonotype: A much larger clone lies a single base off, so this may be a read error. The CDR3 DNA sequence: TGTGCCATCGGGACAGGGACGAGAGATACGCAGTATTTT. Its protein product is CAIGTGTRDTQYF. The chain links TRBV2 to TRBJ2-3; 9 bases match TRBD1. V trimming: 10 bases; J trimming: 5 bases; junction bases outside the gene matches: 7. Germline loops: CDR1 SNHLY, CDR2 FYNNEI. The CDR3 totals 13 residues.

Many counts were recorded for this clonotype. Its ends do not fully match the called genes, so a read error is possible. The V and J genes are TRBV2 and TRBJ1-1, with D perhaps TRBD1 (5 bases). The V gene's germline CDR1 is SNHLY and CDR2 FYNNEI. This CDR3 has 13 residues. The CDR3 coding sequence is TGTGCCAGCAGGGAAGACTGGGGGGCTGAAGCTTTCTTT. It codes for CASREDWGAEAFF. The full variable domain, with the rest looked up from reference TRBV2 and TRBJ1-1, is EPEVTQTPSHQVTQMGQEVILRCVPISNHLYFYWYRQILGQKVEFLVSFYNNEISEKSEIFDDQFSVERPDGSNFTLKIRSTKLEDSAMYFCASREDWGAEAFFGQGTRLTVV.

For this clonotype: Since a much larger clone is just one base distant, this may be a read error. The chain employs TRBV7-2 and TRBJ2-1; 13 positions agree with TRBD2. V shed 6 bases and J 11 bases; nucleotides not matched to a gene: 4. The CDR3 has 13 amino acids. Germline CDR1 and CDR2: SGHTA and FQGNSA. CDR3 in amino acids: CASRGTSGDKQFF. DNA for the CDR3: TGTGCCAGCAGGGGGACTAGCGGGGACAAGCAGTTCTTC.

The chain combines TRBV13 with TRBJ2-7; TRBD2 matches at 13 bases. Looked up from germline, CDR1 is PRHDT and CDR2 is FYEKMQ (reference sequence). The junction had 7 bases not matched to a gene; V was cut back by 4 bases and J by 1 base. This CDR3 region has 17 residues. The CDR3 reads CASSSGTSGEPSYEQYF. CDR3 nucleotide sequence: TGTGCCAGCAGCTCCGGGACTAGCGGGGAGCCTTCCTACGAGCAGTACTTC.

The sample holds many counts of this clonotype. The J gene is TRBJ2-7, the V gene TRBV20-1; no definite D call. Trimming removed 7 bases from V and 6 bases from J, with 13 bases in between. The CDR3 is 11 amino acids. The germline V gene encodes CDR1 DFQATT and CDR2 SNEGSKA (reference sequence). This CDR3 reads CSGSLVGEQYF. CDR3 bases: TGCAGTGGGTCCCTCGTTGGCGAGCAGTACTTC.

In its sample, this clonotype was seen many times. The chain combines TRBV24-1 with TRBJ2-1; maybe TRBD2 (6 bases). Per the germline V gene, CDR1 is KGHDR and CDR2 is SFDVKD. The CDR3 runs to 17 residues. V was shortened by 1 base and J by 9 bases, with 21 bases between the two germline ends. CDR3 nucleotide sequence: TGTGCCACCAGTGATTTCTCTGAGGGACTGGTAACCGGTGAGCAGTTCTTC. Protein sequence: CATSDFSEGLVTGEQFF.

Regarding this clonotype: A much more abundant neighbour one base away suggests this may be a read error. The rearrangement links TRBV6-2 or TRBV6-3 to TRBJ2-6; weak D call: TRBD1 (6 bases). V was cut by 6 bases and J by 3 bases, with 6 bases left in between. Germline CDR1 reads MNHEY; CDR2 reads SVGEGT. CDR3 length equals 13 residues. CDR3 sequence reads: CASRQGGANVLTF. The CDR3 DNA follows: TGTGCCAGCAGACAGGGTGGGGCCAACGTCCTGACTTTC.

This clonotype has at least ten counts. The rearrangement uses TRBV5-4 and TRBJ2-7, with no clear D. The CDR3 has 14 amino acids. With 5 bases removed from V and 0 bases from J, the gap between germline ends came to 12 bases. The germline V gene has CDR1 SGHNT and CDR2 YYREEE (reference sequence). DNA for the CDR3: TGTGCCAGCAGGGCCACAGAGAGCTCCTACGAGCAGTACTTC. This translates into CASRATESSYEQYF. Complete variable domain (other parts from reference TRBV5-4 and TRBJ2-7): ETGVTQSPTHLIKTRGQQVTLRCSSQSGHNTVSWYQQALGQGPQFIFQYYREEENGRGNFPPRFSGLQFPNYSSELNVNALELDDSALYLCASRATESSYEQYFGPGTRLTVT.

To note about this clonotype: Because it lacks the conserved phenylalanine or tryptophan at the end, this CDR3 is likely a read error. The chain links TRBV7-2 to TRBJ1-4, with D unclear. Germline CDR1 and CDR2: SGHTA and FQGNSA. Trimming cost V 7 bases and J 5 bases, with 2 bases left between them. The CDR3 sequence is 10 residues long. The DNA of the CDR3 is TGTGCCAGCAAGAATGAAAAACTGTTTTCT. It yields the protein CASKNEKLFS.

Judged by abundance, this clonotype is medium-sized. J is TRBJ2-5 and V is TRBV20-1; 8 bases agree with TRBD1. From germline, CDR1 is DFQATT and CDR2 SNEGSKA (reference sequence). The CDR3 extends over 16 amino acids. V was pared by 1 base and J by 1 base, with 8 bases of the junction left unmatched. CDR3: CSARVRQGPGQETQYF. The CDR3, as DNA: TGCAGTGCTAGAGTCCGACAGGGGCCGGGCCAAGAGACCCAGTACTTC.

The CDR3 loop reads CASSFNAPSYTGELFF. CDR3 nucleotides: TGTGCCAGCAGTTTTAATGCACCAAGTTACACCGGGGAGCTGTTTTTT. The chain recombines TRBV12-3 or TRBV12-4 with TRBJ2-2, with D unclear. The CDR3 spans 16 residues. Trimming left V 3 bases short and J 3 bases short, with 14 bases between.

This clonotype was picked up a small number of times. The genes are TRBV18 and TRBJ2-7, with D unclear. V lost 3 bases to trimming and J lost 6 bases, with 9 bases between them. Germline V lookup: CDR1 KGHSH, CDR2 LQKENI. This CDR3 contains 12 residues. CDR3 nucleotides: TGTGCCAGCTCACCCGGGTCGGGCGAGCAGTACTTC. The encoded protein is CASSPGSGEQYF.

By share, this clonotype ranks as medium-sized. This chain connects TRBV6-5 to TRBJ2-3; D ambiguous. Between the trimmed V and J ends, which lost 3 bases and 1 base, there was a span of 5 bases. The CDR3 covers 13 residues. Looked up from germline, CDR1 is MNHEY and CDR2 is SVGAGI. This chain's CDR3 is CASSYRGTDTQYF. The CDR3 bases are TGTGCCAGCAGTTATAGGGGCACAGATACGCAGTATTTT.

The chain combines TRBV7-2 with TRBJ2-1; 10 bases agree with TRBD2. V shed 6 bases and J 6 bases; nucleotides not matched to a gene: 8. The CDR3 length is 15 residues. CDR1 is SGHTA, CDR2 FQGNSA, per germline. CDR3 in amino acids: CASSTSGRGGNEQFF. The CDR3 nucleotides are TGTGCCAGCAGTACAAGCGGGAGGGGGGGCAATGAGCAGTTCTTC.

In its sample, this clonotype was seen many times. The chain combines TRBV23-1 with TRBJ2-7; 8 nucleotides match TRBD1. TRBV23-1 is an open reading frame, and its role is uncertain. Trimming cost V 4 bases and J 6 bases; bases outside gene matches: 8. The CDR3 sequence is 14 residues long. The CDR3 spells CASSRWDRPIEQYF. CDR3 sequence (DNA): TGCGCCAGCAGTCGATGGGACAGGCCGATCGAGCAGTACTTC.

Comments on this clonotype: At one end, the junction sequence differs from germline, possibly due to a read error. This chain links TRBV7-2 with TRBJ2-1; 9 bases are a match to TRBD2. Germline lookup yields CDR1 SGHTA and CDR2 FQGNSA. The CDR3 runs to 16 residues. The CDR3 sequence is CAGSSSGRSSYNEQFF. As DNA, the CDR3 is TGTGCCGGCAGTTCGAGCGGGAGGAGCTCCTACAATGAGCAGTTCTTC.

There are many counts of this clonotype. The junction shows a germline mismatch at one end, possibly a read error. V gene TRBV5-6 combines with J gene TRBJ2-5; 16 bases are a match to TRBD2. Germline V gene data show CDR1 as SGHDT and CDR2 as YYEEEE. The length of the CDR3 is 18 residues. DNA for the CDR3: TGTGCCAGCAGCTTTGGGACTAGCGGGAGGGTACTTGAAGAAACCCAGTACTTC. Amino acids: CASSFGTSGRVLEETQYF.

This clonotype was counted ten times or more. The chain joins TRBV7-9 to TRBJ2-5; 7 nucleotides agree with TRBD1. This CDR3 has 15 residues. V was pared by 2 bases and J by 3 bases, with 6 bases of the junction left unmatched. Per germline, CDR1 SEHNR and CDR2 FQNEAQ (reference sequence). In DNA, the CDR3 is TGTGCCAGCAGCTTAAGTCCTACAGGGGAAGAGACCCAGTACTTC. The encoded protein is CASSLSPTGEETQYF. Combining the CDR3 with reference TRBV7-9 and TRBJ2-5 gives the whole variable domain DTGVSQNPRHKITKRGQNVTFRCDPISEHNRLYWYRQTLGQGPEFLTYFQNEAQLEKSRLLSDRFSAERPKGSFSTLEIQRTEQGDSAMYLCASSLSPTGEETQYFGPGTRLLVL.

There are many counts of this clonotype. The V call is TRBV6-1, the J call TRBJ2-7, with no clear D. Looked up from germline, CDR1 is MNHNS and CDR2 is SASEGT. Trimming left V 4 bases short and J 5 bases short, with 12 bases between. This CDR3 has 13 amino acids. This chain's CDR3 is CASSVKGRDEQYF. The CDR3 bases are TGTGCCAGCAGTGTCAAGGGCCGCGACGAGCAGTACTTC.

The J gene is TRBJ2-1, the V gene TRBV30; TRBD1 matches 7 bases. The CDR3 runs 14 residues. The germline CDR1 and CDR2 sequences are GTSNPN and SVGIG (reference sequence). Unmatched junction bases numbered 4, after V lost 1 base and J lost 4 bases. The CDR3 is CAWSGDRVYNEQFF. The CDR3 nucleotides read TGTGCCTGGAGTGGGGACAGAGTATACAATGAGCAGTTCTTC.

On this clonotype itself: A much more abundant neighbour one base away suggests this may be a read error. J is TRBJ2-1 and V is TRBV5-1, with TRBD2 matching over 10 bases. Germline V gives CDR1 SGHRS, CDR2 YFSETQ. This CDR3 comprises 15 residues. CDR3 protein: CASSRVAGGLDERFF. DNA of the CDR3: TGCGCCAGCAGCAGGGTAGCGGGAGGTTTGGATGAGCGGTTCTTC.

This clonotype was recorded at least ten times. The chain has TRBV7-9 and TRBJ2-3; 8 bases are shared with TRBD1. Unmatched junction bases numbered 6, after V lost 3 bases and J lost 4 bases. Germline assignment: CDR1 SEHNR and CDR2 FQNEAQ (reference sequence). The CDR3 length is 15 residues. The CDR3 protein is CASSFGQGASDTQYF. CDR3 nucleotides: TGTGCCAGCAGCTTCGGTCAGGGGGCATCAGATACGCAGTATTTT.

The sample holds many counts of this clonotype. The chain has TRBV19 and TRBJ2-7; TRBD2 is a possible D gene (6 bases). With 6 bases removed from V and 2 bases from J, the gap between germline ends came to 11 bases. The CDR3 covers 13 residues. Germline V lookup: CDR1 LNHDA, CDR2 SQIVND (reference sequence). In nucleotides, the CDR3 is TGTGCCAGTAGCAATGGAGGGGCCTACGAGCAGTACTTC. It specifies CASSNGGAYEQYF.